Listed below are T cell receptor beta chains from one sample, sequenced in a study of read filtering for tumor transcriptome and immune sequencing. TCRdb re-derived calls from the reads in MiXCR, one entry per CDR3 protein. Of roughly 38,000 distinct CDR3 sequences detected, roughly an eighth appear once; the ten largest clones hold roughly 6.4%. The sample consisted of a population of CD138-negative cells sorted from bone marrow. These TCRs come from a donor aged 40 or older with multiple myeloma. Each CDR3 is given with its conserved first and last residue. D genes are given only for firm matches. Some rows have no size entry. The others give once, few or many, or a class for an expanded clone.

clone size	V gene	D gene	J gene	CDR3 DNA	CDR3 protein
many	TRBV20-1	NA	TRBJ2-7	TGCAGTGTGTTCGACCCTCCCTACGAGCAGTACTTC	CSVFDPPYEQYF
many	TRBV21-1	NA	TRBJ1-1	TGTGCCAGCAGTCCCCGGGGCAGTATGAACACTGAAGCTTTCTTT	CASSPRGSMNTEAFF
many	TRBV28	NA	TRBJ1-2	TGTGCCAGCAGAGACTCGGCAATACCTTATGGCTACACCTTC	CASRDSAIPYGYTF
many	TRBV28	NA	TRBJ2-1	TGTGCCAGCAGTTTGGGTGGTGCCTACAATGAGCAGTTCTTC	CASSLGGAYNEQFF
many	TRBV5-1	NA	TRBJ2-3	TGCGCCAGCAGCTTGTACAGCAACACAGATACGCAGTATTTT	CASSLYSNTDTQYF
many	TRBV11-2	NA	TRBJ1-1	TGTGCCAGCAGCAGTACAGAAGGGAACACTGAAGCTTTCTTT	CASSSTEGNTEAFF
many	TRBV2	NA	TRBJ1-5	TGTGCCAGCACCTGGCAGGGCGATCAGCCCCAGCATTTT	CASTWQGDQPQHF
many	TRBV2	NA	TRBJ2-3	TGTGCCAGCAGTGAACCTGGCGGCGGTCATACAGATACGCAGTATTTT	CASSEPGGGHTDTQYF
many	TRBV27	TRBD2	TRBJ2-3	TGTGCCAGCAGCCAAGCGGGAGGGCCAGATACGCAGTATTTT	CASSQAGGPDTQYF
NA	TRBV12-3/TRBV12-4	TRBD1	TRBJ1-1	TGTGCCAGCATGGACAGGGCCGGACCTAACACTGAAGCTTTCTTT	CASMDRAGPNTEAFF
many	TRBV20-1	NA	TRBJ2-7	TGCAGTGCTAGAGGTTCGGGGACCGTAAGCGAGCAGTACTTC	CSARGSGTVSEQYF
few	TRBV27	NA	TRBJ1-5	TGTGCCAGCAGTTTCGAAGGGGTTAGCAATCAGCCCCAGCATTTT	CASSFEGVSNQPQHF
few	TRBV4-1	NA	TRBJ1-3	TGCGCCAGCAGCCAAGTGTCCTCTGGAAACACCATATATTTT	CASSQVSSGNTIYF
NA	TRBV7-2	TRBD1	TRBJ2-7	TGTGCCAGCAGACCCTGGGACAGGGTGTCCTACGAGCAGTACTTC	CASRPWDRVSYEQYF
medium-sized	TRBV3-1	NA	TRBJ2-1	TGTGCCAGCAGCCAAGAATTCGGACAGTACAATGAGCAGTTCTTC	CASSQEFGQYNEQFF
NA	TRBV30	NA	TRBJ2-7	TGTGCCTGGAGTGTTCACCTAGCGAGAAACTACGAGCAGTACTTC	CAWSVHLARNYEQYF
many	TRBV20-1	NA	TRBJ1-1	TGCAGTGCTAGAGACAGGAACCGATTT	CSARDRNRF
many	TRBV20-1	TRBD2	TRBJ2-7	TGCAGTGCTAGAGATCGACTAGCCCCCTACGAGCAGTACTTC	CSARDRLAPYEQYF
many	TRBV7-9	NA	TRBJ1-6	TGTGCCAGCAGCTTAGTCCTACAGGGTAATTCACCCCTCCACTTT	CASSLVLQGNSPLHF
many	TRBV20-1	NA	TRBJ2-5	TGCAGTGCCAAGGACCCCTTCGGGGAGACCCAGTACTTC	CSAKDPFGETQYF
many	TRBV27	TRBD1	TRBJ2-3	TGTGCCAGCAGTTTAACAGGGGACGCAGATACGCAGTATTTT	CASSLTGDADTQYF
NA	TRBV5-1	TRBD2	TRBJ2-1	TGCGCCAGCAGCTTGACTAGCGGGGGTTACAATGAGCAGTTCTTC	CASSLTSGGYNEQFF
many	TRBV5-1	NA	TRBJ2-1	TGCGCCAGCAGCTTTTACAATGAGCAGTTCTTC	CASSFYNEQFF
NA	TRBV9	TRBD2	TRBJ2-3	TGTGCCAGCAGCGTGGTTAGCGGGGCGTCGCAGTATTTT	CASSVVSGASQYF
many	TRBV19	TRBD1	TRBJ2-7	TGTGCCAGTAGTATAGTTCGGACAGGGGCCTACGAGCAGTACTTC	CASSIVRTGAYEQYF